This T cell receptor beta chain was observed in a study of shared clonotypes between healthy human individuals. Study in general: The study used three CD4 naive, three CD4 memory, two CD8 naive and one CD8 memory plate per donor.

Data came from immunoSEQ multiplex PCR; TCRdb stores just in-frame clones and leaves some out. The sample yields some 2,000,000 clones, 95% seen once. Germline V gene data show CDR1 as MNHNY and CDR2 as SVGAGI (reference sequence). Trimming pared 1 base from V and 1 base from J, leaving 10 bases between. The CDR3 has 15 amino acids. The TCR originated in a man aged 18 to 29 in good health. Specimen: naive CD4+ T cells sorted from blood. Subset reported: CD45RA+ positively selected. V gene TRBV6-6 combines with J gene TRBJ2-5; tentatively, D is TRBD1 (6 bases). In nucleotides, the CDR3 is TGTGCCAGCAGTTACTGGGGGCCCGCCCAAGAGACCCAGTACTTC. Translating it yields CASSYWGPAQETQYF.